This T cell receptor (beta chain) was identified during a study of blood T cell repertoires in COVID-19. Study overall: Samples came from the United States, Italy and Spain, spanning acute and convalescent COVID-19. The cDNA or gDNA used as material had been derived from T cells, B-cell-depleted T cells, or PBMCs.

As handled by the study authors: Estimates of nucleated cell counts were drawn from the amplification of reference gene primers. The assay was immunoSEQ multiplex PCR, and TCRdb's table has in-frame clones only and misses some. V and J calls and clone size are copied from that table; D and trimming were computed from the DNA. The sample lists around 58,000 clones, over 65% occurring once. The sequenced sample consisted of peripheral blood. The sequence derives from a human donor in a cohort sampled during active COVID-19.

The CDR3 DNA reads as TGCGCCAGCAGCCAAGATACTGCCCCGAGGGCTAGCAATCAGCCCCAGCATTTT. Amino acid sequence: CASSQDTAPRASNQPQHF. This chain connects TRBV4-1 to TRBJ1-5; D not certain. The CDR3 totals 18 residues. Trimming shortened V by 0 bases and J by 0 bases, and 15 bases separated the two germline ends. Germline loops: CDR1 MGHRA, CDR2 YSYEKL.